Described below is a single TCR beta chain sequence and its context. The sample is drawn from a study of OX40 agonist ivuxolimab in advanced cancers. The CDR3 has 12 residues. Germline V gene lookup returns CDR1 SNHLY and CDR2 FYNNEI. V was clipped by 6 bases and J by 2 bases, with 6 bases between them. The data were produced by immunoSEQ multiplex PCR, yet TCRdb's version contains in-frame clones alone and is incomplete. There are about 75,000 clones in the sample; 70% to 90% occur only once, and around 8.2% lies in the top ten. The V and J genes are TRBV2 and TRBJ2-3; D not resolved. The source of this sequence is an adult with an advanced solid tumor such as melanoma, head and neck, liver or kidney cancer. Sequencing was performed on CD4+ or CD8+ T cells sorted from blood, taken in a trial of the OX40 agonist ivuxolimab. The CDR3 reads CASRQTTDTQYF. The CDR3 DNA is TGTGCCAGCAGACAAACCACAGATACGCAGTATTTT.